The entry below gives a single TCR beta chain sequence along with its context. Its specificity is unknown. This entry comes from a study of shared clonotypes between healthy human individuals. Findings and caveats of the study: Blood was the sole source, and tissue repertoires probably differ.

Profiling relied on immunoSEQ multiplex PCR, and the TCRdb table lists in-frame clones only, not all of them. The sample carries millions of clones, 95% recorded once. Trimming removed 0 bases from V and 3 bases from J, with 8 bases in between. Germline CDR1 reads ENHRY; CDR2 reads SYGVKD. The CDR3 extends over 14 amino acids. Sequenced sample: naive CD4+ T cells sorted from blood. Specified subset: CD45RA+ positively selected. The TCR sequence derives from a man aged 18 to 35 in good health. The chain joins TRBV10-3 to TRBJ1-1; D uncertain. The DNA for the CDR3 is TGTGCCATCAGTGAGTCACAGAGTGACACTGAAGCTTTCTTT. It is translated as CAISESQSDTEAFF.